This T cell receptor beta chain emerged from a study of post-analysis software for immune sequencing data. Study summary: Relapsing-remitting, secondary progressive and progressive-relapsing multiple sclerosis were all included among the disease courses.

Note on this clonotype: Its antigen remains unknown.

Study-wide results and caveats: Multiple sclerosis patients had significantly lower normalized Chao1 diversity than controls. A few TRBV segments (TRBV5-6, TRBV5-1 and TRBV20-1 among them) occurred more frequently in patients than in controls. With F measure, samples from one preparation batch clustered together strongly.

Tagging with unique molecular identifiers was a feature of the TCR beta cDNA libraries. The yield from about 1 to 10 million T cells was 500,000 or so cDNA molecules in total. One entry per CDR3 protein, called by TCRdb with MiXCR from the PCR reads. The sample records roughly 540,000 distinct CDR3 sequences, 30% to 40% being singletons. This CDR3 has 16 amino acids. Trimming pared 6 bases from V and 0 bases from J, leaving 20 bases between. Germline V gene sequence: CDR1 DFQATT, CDR2 SNEGSKA (reference sequence). The sequencing sample was made of blood. V usage is TRBV20-1 and J usage is TRBJ1-1; D remains unclear. This receptor was taken from a girl younger than 18 with multiple sclerosis. The CDR3 bases are TGCAGTGCCCCCCAGGAGGCAGGTCGAATGAACACTGAAGCTTTCTTT. Protein sequence: CSAPQEAGRMNTEAFF.